These 24 T cell receptor beta chains were all obtained from the same sample, sequenced in a study of T cell repertoires in cytomegalovirus infection (dated by TCRdb to between 2018 and 2021). Data came from an Illumina HiSeq 1500. TCRdb reran the public reads through fastp at Q25 and MiXCR, keeping productive beta chains. Every distinct CDR3 protein forms one entry, paired with its most common genes and DNA. A total of around 240,000 distinct CDR3 sequences appear in this sample, roughly 22% of them only once. The ten largest clones represent around a sixth of the sample. Sequenced: CD8+ T cells from PBMCs. The receptors come from a human donor in good health (CMV status not recorded). Some clones in this sample may be carry-over from other donors' samples.

The chain is built from TRBV20-1 and TRBJ1-2; D is unresolved. The CDR3 has 13 amino acids. Between the trimmed V and J ends, which lost 4 bases and 3 bases, there was a span of 12 bases. Germline V lookup: CDR1 DFQATT, CDR2 SNEGSKA (reference sequence). CDR3 DNA sequence: TGCAGTGCTACAAGAGTTTCAGACTATGGCTACACCTTC. Residues: CSATRVSDYGYTF.

The CDR3 coding sequence is TGTGCCAGCAGTATAGGGGGTCCTAGCACAGATACGCAGTATTTT. Its translation is CASSIGGPSTDTQYF. This chain links TRBV27 with TRBJ2-3; TRBD1 is a possible D gene (6 bases). The CDR3 is 15 amino acids. Trimming took 5 bases from V and 0 from J, leaving 12 bases between them. From germline, CDR1 is MNHEY and CDR2 SMNVEV (reference sequence).

With regard to this clonotype: A much larger clone lies one base from this, so it may be a read error. This sequence joins TRBV14 and TRBJ2-5; 11 nucleotides line up with TRBD2. This CDR3 has 18 amino acids. Per germline, CDR1 SGHDN and CDR2 FVKESK. The CDR3 sequence is CANSQGLETSGTRETQYF. CDR3 bases: TGTGCCAACAGCCAAGGTCTCGAGACTAGCGGGACTCGGGAGACCCAGTACTTC.

The gene calls are TRBV20-1 and TRBJ2-1; TRBD1 aligns across 9 bases. The CDR3 extends over 16 amino acids. Germline values: CDR1 DFQATT, CDR2 SNEGSKA (reference sequence). Trimming took 0 bases from V and 1 from J; bases not matched to a gene: 4. CDR3 in DNA: TGCAGTGCTAGAGATCCTGGGACAGGGTCCTACAATGAGCAGTTCTTC. This encodes CSARDPGTGSYNEQFF.

A few counts support this clonotype. The chain combines TRBV2 with TRBJ2-7; TRBD2 aligns across 7 bases. Germline loops: CDR1 SNHLY, CDR2 FYNNEI. The trim removed 6 bases at V and 3 bases at J, leaving 11 bases unmatched. The CDR3 sequence is 15 residues long. CDR3 protein: CASSEGTSAYYEQYF. In DNA form, the CDR3 reads TGTGCCAGCAGCGAGGGTACTAGCGCCTACTACGAGCAGTACTTC.

The sample holds a few counts of this clonotype. The rearrangement joins TRBV7-9 to TRBJ2-2, with D tentatively TRBD1 or TRBD2 (6 bases each). This CDR3 is built from 16 residues. Trimming cost V 10 bases and J 4 bases, with 22 bases left between them. The germline gives CDR1 SEHNR, CDR2 FQNEAQ (reference sequence). The CDR3 DNA sequence: TGTGCCACTCCCGGTCCCCGGAGGGGGTCCACCGGGGAGCTGTTTTTT. Protein: CATPGPRRGSTGELFF.

This clonotype was counted a few times. The chain uses TRBV6-2 or TRBV6-3 and TRBJ2-7, with a tentative D call TRBD2 (6 bases). V lost 0 bases, J lost 4 bases, and 13 bases lay in between. This CDR3 is 15 amino acids long. Germline loops: CDR1 MNHEY, CDR2 SVGEGT. The CDR3 DNA sequence: TGTGCCAGCAGTTACTCGATCTCCGGGGGATACGAGCAGTACTTC. Encoded protein: CASSYSISGGYEQYF.

This clonotype has more than one count but fewer than ten. This chain joins TRBV7-9 and TRBJ2-7; D gene unclear. The CDR3 runs 14 residues. V dropped 0 bases and J dropped 4 bases, with 10 bases sitting between them. Germline V CDR1 and CDR2: SEHNR, FQNEAQ (reference sequence). The CDR3 sequence is CASSLAEQPYEQYF. CDR3 bases: TGTGCCAGCAGCTTAGCGGAGCAGCCTTACGAGCAGTACTTC.

This clonotype turned up a few times. V usage is TRBV3-1 and J usage is TRBJ1-6, with D uncertain. From germline, CDR1 is LGHDT and CDR2 YNNKEL (reference sequence). CDR3 length: 17 amino acids. V gave up 0 bases and J gave up 0 bases, with 9 bases separating them. CDR3 residues: CASSQEGGSSYNSPLHF. The CDR3 region has the DNA TGTGCCAGCAGCCAAGAGGGCGGGAGCTCCTATAATTCACCCCTCCACTTT.

V usage is TRBV10-3 and J usage is TRBJ2-7, with D hard to call. CDR1 and CDR2 (germline): ENHRY, SYGVKD. The CDR3 contains 10 residues. V was shortened by 10 bases and J by 6 bases, with 10 bases between the two germline ends. CDR3 sequence (DNA): TGTGCCACGGGCTGGCCCGAGCAGTACTTC. The encoded protein is CATGWPEQYF.

This clonotype has a count of ten or more. The chain employs TRBV4-1 and TRBJ2-7; D gene ambiguous. Trimming stripped 8 bases from V and 7 bases from J, with 18 bases between. The CDR3 runs 13 residues. Germline V gene lookup returns CDR1 MGHRA and CDR2 YSYEKL. The CDR3 DNA reads TGCGCCAGCGGTGGCAGGAGCCCAGGAGAGCAGTACTTC. This gives the protein CASGGRSPGEQYF.

The chain has TRBV29-1 and TRBJ2-1; 13 bases map to TRBD2. Germline values: CDR1 SQVTM, CDR2 ANQGSEA. J lost 3 bases, V lost 4 bases, and 3 bases had no gene match. The CDR3 contains 15 residues. The CDR3 here is CSVATSGGNYNEQFF. The CDR3 DNA follows: TGCAGCGTTGCGACTAGCGGGGGGAACTACAATGAGCAGTTCTTC.

This clonotype came up a few times. The rearrangement links TRBV7-3 to TRBJ1-1; D remains ambiguous. Germline assignment: CDR1 SGHTA and CDR2 FQGTGA. Trimming removed 4 bases from V and 1 base from J, with 7 bases in between. The CDR3 length is 13 residues. The CDR3 spells CASSWNTNTEAFF. CDR3 DNA sequence: TGTGCCAGCAGCTGGAACACGAACACTGAAGCTTTCTTT.

The rearrangement joins TRBV28 to TRBJ1-3; 9 bases match TRBD1. The CDR3 has 16 amino acids. Germline V gene sequence: CDR1 MDHEN, CDR2 SYDVKM. With V trimmed by 2 bases and J by 4 bases, 6 bases remained unmatched. The CDR3 DNA follows: TGTGCCAGCAGTTTAGGGACAGGGTCATCCGGAAACACCATATATTTT. It codes for CASSLGTGSSGNTIYF.

The chain carries TRBV7-8 and TRBJ2-1; D gene ambiguous. V shed 2 bases and J shed 4 bases, with 12 bases lying between them. The CDR3 covers 15 residues. Germline lookup yields CDR1 SGHVS and CDR2 FQNEAQ. CDR3 in amino acids: CASSLLGIEYNEQFF. DNA of the CDR3: TGTGCCAGCAGCTTATTGGGGATCGAGTACAATGAGCAGTTCTTC.

This clonotype was detected a few times. The rearrangement uses TRBV7-6 and TRBJ1-1, with unresolved D. CDR1 is SGHVS, CDR2 FNYEAQ, per germline. The CDR3 covers 12 residues. Trimming shortened V by 5 bases and J by 7 bases, and 11 bases separated the two germline ends. In nucleotides, the CDR3 is TGTGCCAGCAGCCCGCAGGACTATGAAGCTTTCTTT. It translates to CASSPQDYEAFF.

The sample holds a few counts of this clonotype. The DNA of the CDR3 is TGTGCCAGCACTTGGAGTCCCGGACAGGGGGCATACGAGCAGTACTTC. This codes for CASTWSPGQGAYEQYF. The chain has TRBV6-2 or TRBV6-3 and TRBJ2-7; the match to TRBD1 covers 11 bases. CDR1 and CDR2 from the germline V gene are MNHEY and SVGEGT. J was trimmed by 4 bases and V by 7 bases; bases with no gene match: 12. The CDR3 loop spans 16 amino acids.

This clonotype was seen repeatedly, ten times or more. The gene calls are TRBV7-9 and TRBJ2-2; D gene uncertain. The ends were cut back, 2 bases at V and 4 bases at J, with 11 bases in the middle. Germline CDR1 reads SEHNR; CDR2 reads FQNEAQ (reference sequence). The CDR3 loop spans 15 amino acids. DNA for the CDR3: TGTGCCAGCAGCTTATACTTACTGGGCACCGGGGAGCTGTTTTTT. Its translation: CASSLYLLGTGELFF.

This clonotype occurred a few times. V usage is TRBV29-1 and J usage is TRBJ2-1; D call uncertain. V was pared by 3 bases and J by 1 base, with 4 bases between. The germline gives CDR1 SQVTM, CDR2 ANQGSEA. The CDR3 has 12 residues. For the CDR3, the DNA is TGCAGCGTTGACGGATCCTACAATGAGCAGTTCTTC. Its protein product is CSVDGSYNEQFF.

This clonotype was found a few times. The chain uses TRBV6-5 and TRBJ1-1; 7 bases are a match to TRBD1. Germline CDR1 reads MNHEY; CDR2 reads SVGAGI. The CDR3 has 14 residues. V gave up 2 bases and J gave up 6 bases; unmatched junction bases: 6. The CDR3 is CASSYQGGWAEAFF. Written as DNA, the CDR3 is TGTGCCAGCAGTTACCAGGGGGGGTGGGCTGAAGCTTTCTTT.

As to this clonotype: Mismatch with germline at one junction end may stem from a read error. The J gene is TRBJ2-1, the V gene TRBV5-3; D may correspond to TRBD1 or TRBD2 (6 bases each). TRBV5-3 has ORF status, its function being uncertain. The CDR3 has 16 amino acids. Here the CDR3 reads CASSLDPGGARNEQFF. The CDR3, as DNA: TGTGCCAGCAGCTTGGATCCCGGGGGCGCTAGAAATGAGCAGTTCTTC.

V gene TRBV2 combines with J gene TRBJ2-2, with D tentatively TRBD1 (5 bases). The V and J ends lost 6 bases and 3 bases respectively, with 14 bases between them. CDR3 size: 15 residues. Germline CDR1 reads SNHLY; CDR2 reads FYNNEI. The CDR3 protein is CASRDDSSHTGELFF. DNA of the CDR3: TGTGCCAGCAGGGACGACAGTTCCCACACCGGGGAGCTGTTTTTT.

This clonotype was counted between two and nine times. The CDR3 protein is CASSPTTSPTEAFF. For the CDR3, the DNA is TGCGCCAGCAGCCCGACGACTTCACCAACTGAAGCTTTCTTT. The chain employs TRBV4-1 and TRBJ1-1; no definite D call. Germline-derived CDR1 and CDR2 are MGHRA and YSYEKL. This CDR3 has 14 amino acids. Trimming removed 4 bases at V and 5 bases at J, with 14 bases between.

This clonotype was seen a handful of times. This rearrangement joins TRBV9 to TRBJ1-1; D ambiguous. Trimming took off 0 bases at V and 5 bases at J, with 8 bases between the two ends. This CDR3 is built from 13 residues. Looked up from germline, CDR1 is SGDLS and CDR2 is YYNGEE. The CDR3 spells CASSVGGSTEAFF. As DNA, the CDR3 is TGTGCCAGCAGCGTAGGAGGGAGTACTGAAGCTTTCTTT.